Each of the 13 T cell receptor beta chains below was sequenced from the same sample in a study of T cells in Graves' hyperthyroidism and ophthalmopathy. Using RNA transcripts as the source, TCR beta CDR3 regions were amplified. HTBI primers were used for first-round RT-PCR of the TCR CDR3. Using its own MiXCR run on the multiplex PCR reads, TCRdb lists one record per CDR3 protein. The data contain about 520,000 distinct CDR3 sequences, around a quarter of them singletons. The sequencing input was blood. These receptors were taken from a woman aged 30 to 39 with Graves' ophthalmopathy.

This clonotype occurred many times. The V gene is TRBV27, the J gene TRBJ1-1; possibly TRBD1 for D (6 bases). Germline loops: CDR1 MNHEY, CDR2 SMNVEV (reference sequence). CDR3 length: 14 amino acids. V gave up 7 bases and J gave up 5 bases, with 17 bases separating them. This CDR3 reads CASISPGQGTEAFF. Here the CDR3 DNA reads TGTGCCAGCATAAGCCCCGGGCAGGGGACTGAAGCTTTCTTT.

The chain recombines TRBV25-1 with TRBJ2-3; no definite D call. CDR3 length equals 15 residues. Between the trimmed V and J ends, which lost 3 bases and 1 base, there was a span of 11 bases. Germline V gene sequence: CDR1 MGHDK, CDR2 SYGVNS. The DNA of the CDR3 is TGTGCCAGCAGTGAGAGTACGCCGGGCACAGATACGCAGTATTTT. Its translation is CASSESTPGTDTQYF.

The sample holds one count of this clonotype. The junction departs from germline at one end; a sequencing error may be responsible. Written as DNA, the CDR3 is TGCGCCAGCAGCACCCCGGGACTAGCGTACGAGCACTACTTC. Translated, it gives CASSTPGLAYEHYF. The chain has TRBV4-1 and TRBJ2-7, with TRBD2 identical over 10 bases. The CDR3 extends over 14 amino acids. Per the germline V gene, CDR1 is MGHRA and CDR2 is YSYEKL.

This clonotype was detected many times. This may arise from a read error, as a much more abundant clone is one base away. The V and J genes are TRBV6-1 and TRBJ2-5, with D hard to call. Trimming pared 3 bases from V and 1 base from J, leaving 12 bases between. Germline CDR1 reads MNHNS; CDR2 reads SASEGT. CDR3 length: 15 amino acids. CDR3 loop: CASSDPQALQETQYF. CDR3 coding DNA: TGTGCCAGCAGTGATCCCCAAGCCCTCCAAGAGACCCAGTACTTC.

CDR3 amino acids: CASSRSLTGWETQYF. CDR3 DNA: TGCGCCAGCAGCCGGAGTCTGACAGGGTGGGAGACCCAGTACTTC. The chain carries TRBV4-3 and TRBJ2-5; 7 bases agree with TRBD1. The V segment lost 4 bases and the J segment 5 bases; nucleotides outside the gene matches: 10. This CDR3 region has 15 residues. Germline lookup yields CDR1 LGHNA and CDR2 YSLEER.

Only a few counts were recorded for this clonotype. The chain is built from TRBV4-1 and TRBJ2-7; D might be TRBD2 (6 bases). Germline V gives CDR1 MGHRA, CDR2 YSYEKL. There are 14 residues in the CDR3. V dropped 3 bases and J dropped 2 bases, with 11 bases sitting between them. The CDR3 region has the DNA TGCGCCAGCAGCCAGGAGGGGCTTACCTACGAGCAGTACTTC. Protein sequence: CASSQEGLTYEQYF.

In its sample, this clonotype was seen many times. The chain is built from TRBV11-2 and TRBJ1-1, with D tentatively TRBD1 (6 bases). This CDR3 is 14 amino acids long. Trimming pared 5 bases from V and 5 bases from J, leaving 15 bases between. Per germline, CDR1 SGHAT and CDR2 FQNNGV. The CDR3 DNA reads TGTGCCAGCAGCCCCTGGACAGACGAGACTGAAGCTTTCTTT. Residues: CASSPWTDETEAFF.

This clonotype appeared many times. This sequence joins TRBV12-3 or TRBV12-4 and TRBJ1-5, with D perhaps TRBD1 (6 bases). V dropped 5 bases and J dropped 3 bases, with 20 bases sitting between them. This CDR3 spans 17 amino acids. The CDR3 DNA sequence: TGTGCCAGCAGTCTCAGGACGGGGGGCCTTTTCAATCAGCCCCAGCATTTT. Residues: CASSLRTGGLFNQPQHF.

J is TRBJ2-7 and V is TRBV4-1; weak D call: TRBD2 (6 bases). The CDR3 totals 16 residues. V was cut by 1 base and J by 3 bases, with 16 bases left in between. Germline V gene data show CDR1 as MGHRA and CDR2 as YSYEKL. The CDR3 DNA follows: TGCGCCAGCAGCCAAGGAGTGGGGGGTACTTTCTACGAGCAGTACTTC. This gives the protein CASSQGVGGTFYEQYF.

This clonotype occurred many times. The chain employs TRBV4-1 and TRBJ2-2; weak D call: TRBD1 (6 bases). Looked up from germline, CDR1 is MGHRA and CDR2 is YSYEKL. With 3 bases removed from V and 0 bases from J, the gap between germline ends came to 11 bases. The CDR3 extends over 16 amino acids. The CDR3 region is CASSHGQFANTGELFF. The CDR3 DNA reads as TGCGCCAGCAGCCATGGACAGTTCGCGAACACCGGGGAGCTGTTTTTT.

The chain recombines TRBV6-1 with TRBJ1-1; 9 bases are a match to TRBD1. With V trimmed by 7 bases and J by 7 bases, 10 bases remained unmatched. CDR1 MNHNS and CDR2 SASEGT come from the germline V gene. The length of the CDR3 is 14 residues. For the CDR3, the DNA is TGTGCCAGCACCGATACGACAGGGGGAATTGAAGCTTTCTTT. It specifies CASTDTTGGIEAFF.

This clonotype was recorded at least ten times. Written as DNA, the CDR3 is TGTGCCAGCAGTAAGACAGGGGGCGCGGAGACCCAGTACTTC. This gives the protein CASSKTGGAETQYF. V gene TRBV27 combines with J gene TRBJ2-5, with TRBD1 matching over 10 bases. From germline, CDR1 is MNHEY and CDR2 SMNVEV (reference sequence). The CDR3 is made up of 14 amino acids. J was trimmed by 5 bases and V by 5 bases; bases with no gene match: 5.

This rearrangement joins TRBV30 to TRBJ2-2, with 7 bases identical to TRBD1. Germline V gives CDR1 GTSNPN, CDR2 SVGIG (reference sequence). Trimming at V came to 3 bases and at J to 7 bases, leaving 11 bases not matched to a gene. The length of the CDR3 is 15 residues. CDR3 nucleotides: TGTGCCTGGAGCTCCCACGGGACAGCGCACGGGGAGCTGTTTTTT. Protein: CAWSSHGTAHGELFF. The complete variable domain, with remaining parts taken from reference TRBV30 and TRBJ2-2, reads SQTIHQWPATLVQPVGSPLSLECTVEGTSNPNLYWYRQAAGRGLQLLFYSVGIGQISSEVPQNLSASRPQDRQFILSSKKLLLSDSGFYLCAWSSHGTAHGELFFGEGSRLTVL.